The 29 T cell receptor beta chains listed next were all sequenced from one sample in a study of blood T cell repertoires in COVID-19. Sequenced by immunoSEQ multiplex PCR; TCRdb stores in-frame clones only, minus some. The sample carries almost 200,000 clones, around four fifths recorded once. Sequenced: peripheral blood. The receptor source for this set is a man in his sixties with COVID-19, enrolled during active disease.

The V and J genes are TRBV9 and TRBJ1-1; D is unclear. Germline CDR1 and CDR2: SGDLS and YYNGEE. Deletions cut 4 bases from V and 1 base from J, with 8 bases between. CDR3 length: 13 residues. CDR3 sequence: CASSFTPNTEAFF. CDR3 bases: TGTGCCAGCAGCTTCACACCGAACACTGAAGCTTTCTTT.

The chain employs TRBV7-2 and TRBJ1-1, with D uncertain. The CDR3 extends over 14 amino acids. Germline CDR1 and CDR2: SGHTA and FQGNSA. The germline V and J ends were trimmed by 4 bases and 0 bases, with 9 bases remaining between them. The CDR3 loop reads CASSSRVMNTEAFF. CDR3 sequence (DNA): TGTGCCAGCAGCTCCCGGGTTATGAACACTGAAGCTTTCTTT.

The chain carries TRBV7-8 and TRBJ1-5; a weak D match, TRBD1 (5 bases). In germline, CDR1 is SGHVS, CDR2 FQNEAQ. The ends were cut back, 5 bases at V and 0 bases at J, with 14 bases in the middle. The CDR3 totals 16 residues. CDR3 residues: CASSQPTVYSNQPQHF. CDR3 DNA sequence: TGTGCCAGCAGCCAACCGACAGTGTATAGCAATCAGCCCCAGCATTTT.

Only a few counts were recorded for this clone. The chain links TRBV9 to TRBJ1-1, with 7 bases lining up with TRBD1. Germline CDR1 and CDR2: SGDLS and YYNGEE. The CDR3 runs 13 residues. V shed 4 bases and J 8 bases; nucleotides not matched to a gene: 8. CDR3 sequence reads: CASSLQGKGEAFF. Written as DNA, the CDR3 is TGTGCCAGCAGCTTACAGGGGAAGGGGGAAGCTTTCTTT.

The J gene is TRBJ2-1, the V gene TRBV29-1; 7 bases match TRBD2. The germline V gene has CDR1 SQVTM and CDR2 ANQGSEA. With 7 bases clipped from V and 3 bases from J, the junction kept 9 bases outside the gene matches. CDR3 length: 14 residues. CDR3 coding DNA: TGCAGCGCCCTCAGGGCTAGCGGCTACAATGAGCAGTTCTTC. The encoded protein is CSALRASGYNEQFF.

The J gene is TRBJ1-2, the V gene TRBV2, with 7 bases aligning to TRBD1. With V trimmed by 7 bases and J by 2 bases, 4 bases remained unmatched. CDR1 and CDR2 from the germline V gene are SNHLY and FYNNEI. The CDR3 totals 13 residues. The DNA for the CDR3 is TGTGCCAGCACCCTGGGACAGAACTATGGCTACACCTTC. This codes for CASTLGQNYGYTF.

This clone was seen just once. V is TRBV6-6 and J is TRBJ2-1, with 7 bases matching TRBD2. CDR1 and CDR2 from the germline V gene are MNHNY and SVGAGI (reference sequence). The CDR3 is 11 amino acids. Germline trimming cut 8 bases from V and 10 bases from J; bases unmatched to any gene: 5. In DNA form, the CDR3 reads TGTGCCAGCGGGGGGGAATTGGAGCAGTTCTTC. This gives the protein CASGGELEQFF.

This chain connects TRBV25-1 to TRBJ1-1; 10 nucleotides agree with TRBD1. In germline, CDR1 is MGHDK, CDR2 SYGVNS. Trimming removed 3 bases from V and 6 bases from J; junction bases left unmatched: 7. The CDR3 has 15 amino acids. CDR3 sequence reads: CASSDVDRGRAEAFF. CDR3 bases: TGTGCCAGCAGTGATGTGGACAGGGGGAGGGCTGAAGCTTTCTTT.

V gene TRBV7-2 combines with J gene TRBJ1-6; D is ambiguous. The CDR3 consists of 14 residues. Germline V gene lookup returns CDR1 SGHTA and CDR2 FQGNSA. Deletions cut 2 bases from V and 5 bases from J, with 7 bases between. CDR3 sequence reads: CASSLNRNNSPLHF. The DNA for the CDR3 is TGTGCCAGCAGCTTAAACAGAAATAATTCACCCCTCCACTTT.

This clone was counted once. The chain employs TRBV15 and TRBJ2-1, with D possibly TRBD2 on 5 matching bases. The V gene lost 8 bases and the J gene lost 7 bases, with 12 bases spanning the gap. The CDR3 extends over 12 amino acids. Looked up from germline, CDR1 is LNHNV and CDR2 is YYDKDF (reference sequence). Written as DNA, the CDR3 is TGTGCCACCTCACTAGTCTCGAATGAGCAGTTCTTC. It translates to CATSLVSNEQFF.

In this sample, this clone turned up once. This chain connects TRBV5-1 to TRBJ1-1, with 9 bases identical to TRBD1. Germline values: CDR1 SGHRS, CDR2 YFSETQ. The CDR3 spans 14 residues. J gave up 5 bases and V 5 bases, and 7 bases lay outside the gene matches. The CDR3: CASRPGTGRTEAFF. DNA for the CDR3: TGCGCCAGCAGGCCCGGGACAGGGAGAACTGAAGCTTTCTTT. The variable domain in full, with the rest retrieved from reference TRBV5-1 and TRBJ1-1, is KAGVTQTPRYLIKTRGQQVTLSCSPISGHRSVSWYQQTPGQGLQFLFEYFSETQRNKGNFPGRFSGRQFSNSRSEMNVSTLELGDSALYLCASRPGTGRTEAFFGQGTRLTVV.

The chain combines TRBV10-1 with TRBJ2-1; tentatively, D is TRBD1 (5 bases). Germline loops: CDR1 WNHNN, CDR2 SYGVQD (reference sequence). CDR3 length: 13 residues. Trimming shortened V by 0 bases and J by 9 bases, and 9 bases separated the two germline ends. CDR3 nucleotide sequence: TGCGCCAGCAGTGAGTCCGACAGAGTTGAGCAGTTCTTC. This codes for CASSESDRVEQFF.

Regarding this clone: One junction end disagrees with the germline gene, perhaps due to a read error. The chain carries TRBV6-5 and TRBJ1-1, with a possible D match to TRBD1 (6 bases). In germline, CDR1 is MNHEY, CDR2 SVGAGI. The CDR3 spans 16 residues. The CDR3 DNA reads TGTACCAGCAGTTTGCGGGGGGCTACTCGGAACACTGAAGCTTTCTTT. Its protein is CTSSLRGATRNTEAFF.

The chain has TRBV27 and TRBJ1-1, with D possibly matching TRBD1 (5 bases). Germline V gene data show CDR1 as MNHEY and CDR2 as SMNVEV (reference sequence). Deletions cut 5 bases from V and 7 bases from J, with 11 bases between. The length of the CDR3 is 12 residues. CDR3 nucleotides: TGTGCCAGCAGTCCCCCCCAGGGTGAAGCTTTCTTT. Its protein is CASSPPQGEAFF.

This clone was found a few times. The rearrangement uses TRBV29-1 and TRBJ2-2; 9 positions match TRBD1. V lost 2 bases to trimming and J lost 2 bases; unmatched junction nucleotides: 9. Germline CDR1 SQVTM, CDR2 ANQGSEA. The CDR3 has 17 residues. The CDR3 nucleotides are TGCAGCGTTGAAATCGGGACAGGGATTTTCAACACCGGGGAGCTGTTTTTT. It specifies CSVEIGTGIFNTGELFF.

This clone was seen more than once but under ten times. This chain uses TRBV6-5 with TRBJ1-1; D ambiguous. Trimming took off 6 bases at V and 1 base at J, with 9 bases between the two ends. The CDR3 runs 13 residues. Germline V lookup: CDR1 MNHEY, CDR2 SVGAGI. The CDR3 loop is CASSVTANTEAFF. The CDR3 region has the DNA TGTGCCAGCAGCGTAACAGCGAACACTGAAGCTTTCTTT.

V and J are TRBV7-2 and TRBJ1-1; 7 positions agree with TRBD1. The J segment lost 5 bases and the V segment lost 1 base, leaving 4 bases of the junction unmatched. The CDR3 runs to 14 residues. Germline V gene data show CDR1 as SGHTA and CDR2 as FQGNSA. For the CDR3, the DNA is TGTGCCAGCAGCTTAGAGGGGGCCAGTACTGAAGCTTTCTTT. Translating it yields CASSLEGASTEAFF.

The CDR3 loop reads CSVSGAGPGYTF. The CDR3 bases are TGCAGCGTTTCAGGGGCCGGACCTGGCTACACCTTC. This chain connects TRBV29-1 to TRBJ1-2, with D possibly matching TRBD1 (6 bases). The germline gives CDR1 SQVTM, CDR2 ANQGSEA. The CDR3 extends over 12 amino acids. V was trimmed by 5 bases and J by 7 bases, leaving 14 bases between them. The whole variable domain, filled in from reference TRBV29-1 and TRBJ1-2, reads SAVISQKPSRDICQRGTSLTIQCQVDSQVTMMFWYRQQPGQSLTLIATANQGSEATYESGFVIDKFPISRPNLTFSTLTVSNMSPEDSSIYLCSVSGAGPGYTFGSGTRLTVV.

This sequence joins TRBV11-3 and TRBJ2-2; tentatively, D is TRBD2 (5 bases). The CDR3 has 15 amino acids. Germline V gene data show CDR1 as SGHNT and CDR2 as YENEEA. V was clipped by 1 base and J by 5 bases, with 11 bases between them. In DNA, the CDR3 is TGTGCCAGCAGCTTAGGATGGGAGAGGACCGGGGAGCTGTTTTTT. Its translation: CASSLGWERTGELFF.

The rearrangement joins TRBV3-1 (or the pseudogene TRBV3-2) to TRBJ1-1; 7 positions agree with TRBD1. Germline V lookup: CDR1 LGHDT, CDR2 YNNKEL (reference sequence). The CDR3 is 16 residues long. V lost 4 bases and J lost 0; bases outside the gene matches: 8. CDR3 nucleotides: TGTGCCAGCAGCCCTACAGGGGTCTACATGAACACTGAAGCTTTCTTT. Protein product: CASSPTGVYMNTEAFF.

The chain combines TRBV6-2 or TRBV6-3 with TRBJ1-1; D is possibly TRBD1 (5 bases). V shed 0 bases and J shed 9 bases, with 8 bases lying between them. The germline CDR1 and CDR2 sequences are MNHEY and SVGEGT. This CDR3 is 12 amino acids long. The CDR3 reads CASSYSRDQAFF. CDR3 DNA sequence: TGTGCCAGCAGTTACTCGCGGGACCAAGCTTTCTTT.

The CDR3, as DNA: TGTGCCAGCAGCGTAGCAGCGGGAGGCACAAATGAGCAGTTCTTC. Translation: CASSVAAGGTNEQFF. The chain recombines TRBV9 with TRBJ2-1, with 9 bases that match TRBD2. Trimming at V came to 0 bases and at J to 7 bases, leaving 5 bases not matched to a gene. The CDR3 totals 15 residues. From germline, CDR1 is SGDLS and CDR2 YYNGEE.

The chain employs TRBV6-2 or TRBV6-3 and TRBJ1-1; D may be TRBD1 (6 bases). The germline gives CDR1 MNHEY, CDR2 SVGEGT. The CDR3 length is 14 residues. With 2 bases removed from V and 4 bases from J, the gap between germline ends came to 11 bases. The CDR3, as DNA: TGTGCCAGCAGTTACCTGGGGGCGAGCACTGAAGCTTTCTTT. Translating gives CASSYLGASTEAFF.

DNA of the CDR3: TGCAGCGTTTTAGATGGGACAGGGGGCTTCCAGGATGGCTACACCTTC. Its protein is CSVLDGTGGFQDGYTF. V usage is TRBV29-1 and J usage is TRBJ1-2; TRBD1 agrees at 12 bases. The V gene's germline CDR1 is SQVTM and CDR2 ANQGSEA. This CDR3 is 16 amino acids long. With 5 bases clipped from V and 6 bases from J, the junction kept 13 bases outside the gene matches.

The chain has TRBV14 and TRBJ2-2; D may be TRBD1 (6 bases). Per the germline V gene, CDR1 is SGHDN and CDR2 is FVKESK. Trimming cost V 0 bases and J 7 bases, with 18 bases left between them. CDR3 length: 17 residues. The CDR3 loop reads CASSQDVGPFRGGELFF. CDR3 DNA sequence: TGTGCCAGCAGCCAAGATGTTGGCCCTTTCAGGGGCGGGGAGCTGTTTTTT.

The rearrangement links TRBV7-8 to TRBJ1-6, with TRBD1 matching over 9 bases. J gave up 9 bases and V 2 bases, and 17 bases lay outside the gene matches. The germline gives CDR1 SGHVS, CDR2 FQNEAQ. CDR3 size: 19 residues. The DNA of the CDR3 is TGTGCCAGCAGCTTAACTAGTAGGACAGGGGTCGTTAATTTTTCACCCCTCCACTTT. Amino acid sequence: CASSLTSRTGVVNFSPLHF.

This clone was observed once. This chain joins TRBV28 and TRBJ1-1; D remains ambiguous. Trimming stripped 5 bases from V and 1 base from J, with 8 bases between. The CDR3 is 13 residues long. Germline V lookup: CDR1 MDHEN, CDR2 SYDVKM. In DNA, the CDR3 is TGTGCCAGCAGTCAAGCGGGGAACACTGAAGCTTTCTTT. Its protein is CASSQAGNTEAFF.

This chain joins TRBV24-1 and TRBJ1-2; 7 nucleotides match TRBD1. V trimming: 4 bases; J trimming: 4 bases; junction bases outside the gene matches: 2. Germline V lookup: CDR1 KGHDR, CDR2 SFDVKD. This CDR3 is 13 amino acids long. CDR3 region: CATSDRGFYGYTF. In DNA, the CDR3 is TGTGCCACCAGTGACAGGGGGTTCTATGGCTACACCTTC.

The genes are TRBV6-5 and TRBJ1-4; D may be TRBD1 (6 bases). This CDR3 is built from 15 residues. Germline CDR1 MNHEY, CDR2 SVGAGI. V lost 6 bases, J lost 3 bases, and 14 bases lay in between. The chain's CDR3 is CASRPGGGANEKLFF. For the CDR3, the DNA is TGTGCCAGCAGACCCGGGGGGGGCGCTAATGAAAAACTGTTTTTT.